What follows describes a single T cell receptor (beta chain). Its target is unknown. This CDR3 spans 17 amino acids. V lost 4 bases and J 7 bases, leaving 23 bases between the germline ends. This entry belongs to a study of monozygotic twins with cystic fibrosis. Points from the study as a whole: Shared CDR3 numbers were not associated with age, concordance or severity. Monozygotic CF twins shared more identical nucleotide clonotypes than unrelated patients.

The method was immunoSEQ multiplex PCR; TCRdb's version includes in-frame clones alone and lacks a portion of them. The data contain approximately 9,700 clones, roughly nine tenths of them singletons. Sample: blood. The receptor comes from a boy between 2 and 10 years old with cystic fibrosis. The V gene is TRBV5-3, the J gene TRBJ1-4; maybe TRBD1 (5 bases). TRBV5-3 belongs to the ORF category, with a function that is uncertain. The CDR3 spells CARSPGVWGGKTEKLFF. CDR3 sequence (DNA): TGTGCCAGAAGCCCGGGGGTTTGGGGAGGGAAGACTGAAAAACTGTTTTTT.